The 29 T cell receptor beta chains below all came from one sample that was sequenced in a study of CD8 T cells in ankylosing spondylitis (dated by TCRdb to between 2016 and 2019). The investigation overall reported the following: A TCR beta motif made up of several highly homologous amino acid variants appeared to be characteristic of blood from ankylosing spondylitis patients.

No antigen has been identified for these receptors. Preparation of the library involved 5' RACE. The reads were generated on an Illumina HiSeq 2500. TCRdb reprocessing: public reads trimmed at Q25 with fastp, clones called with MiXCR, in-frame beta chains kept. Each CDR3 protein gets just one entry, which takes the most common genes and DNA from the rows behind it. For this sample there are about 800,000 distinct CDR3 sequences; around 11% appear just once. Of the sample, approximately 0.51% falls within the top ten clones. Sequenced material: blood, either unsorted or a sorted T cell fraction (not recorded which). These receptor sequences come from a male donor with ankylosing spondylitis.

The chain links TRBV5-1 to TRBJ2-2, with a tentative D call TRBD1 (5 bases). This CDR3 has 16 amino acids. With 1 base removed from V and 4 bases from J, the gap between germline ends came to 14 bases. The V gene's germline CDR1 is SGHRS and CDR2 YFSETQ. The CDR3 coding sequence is TGCGCCAGCAGCTTGATGGGGCAGGCAACCACCGGGGAGCTGTTTTTT. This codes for CASSLMGQATTGELFF.

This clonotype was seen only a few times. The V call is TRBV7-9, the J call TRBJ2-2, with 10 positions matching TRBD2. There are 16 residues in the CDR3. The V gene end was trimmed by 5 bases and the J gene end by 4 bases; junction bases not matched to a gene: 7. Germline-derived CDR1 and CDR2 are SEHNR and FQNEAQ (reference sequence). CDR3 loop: CASSPRRTSGTGELFF. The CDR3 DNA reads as TGTGCCAGCAGCCCACGACGGACTAGCGGCACCGGGGAGCTGTTTTTT.

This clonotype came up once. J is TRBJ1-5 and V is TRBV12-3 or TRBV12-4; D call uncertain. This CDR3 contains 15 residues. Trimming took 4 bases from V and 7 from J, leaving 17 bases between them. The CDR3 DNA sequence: TGTGCCAGCAGTTCCCGTCAGTCCCTCAGGCAGCCCCAGCATTTT. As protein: CASSSRQSLRQPQHF.

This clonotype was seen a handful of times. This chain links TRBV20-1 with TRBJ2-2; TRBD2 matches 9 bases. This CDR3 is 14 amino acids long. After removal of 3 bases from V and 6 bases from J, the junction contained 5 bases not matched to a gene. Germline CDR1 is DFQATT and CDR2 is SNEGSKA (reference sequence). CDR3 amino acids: CSARALAGAGELFF. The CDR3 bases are TGCAGTGCTAGGGCACTAGCGGGCGCCGGGGAGCTGTTTTTT.

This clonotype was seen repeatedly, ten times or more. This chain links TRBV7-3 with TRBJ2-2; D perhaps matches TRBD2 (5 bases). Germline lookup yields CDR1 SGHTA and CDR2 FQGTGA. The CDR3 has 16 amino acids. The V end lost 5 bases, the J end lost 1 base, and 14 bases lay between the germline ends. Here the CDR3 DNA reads TGTGCCAGCAGCCCACACTCCGGGATGAACACCGGGGAGCTGTTTTTT. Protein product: CASSPHSGMNTGELFF.

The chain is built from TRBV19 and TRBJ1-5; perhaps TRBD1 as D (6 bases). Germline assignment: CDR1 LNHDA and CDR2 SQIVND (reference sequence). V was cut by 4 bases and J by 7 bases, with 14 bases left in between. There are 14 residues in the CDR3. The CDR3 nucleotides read TGTGCCAGTAGTACAGACAGGACATGGCAGCCCCAGCATTTT. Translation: CASSTDRTWQPQHF.

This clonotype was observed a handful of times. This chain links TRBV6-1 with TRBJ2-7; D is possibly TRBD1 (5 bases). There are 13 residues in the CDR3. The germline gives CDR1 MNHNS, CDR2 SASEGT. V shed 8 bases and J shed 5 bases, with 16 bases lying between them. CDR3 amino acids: CASSRRARHEQYF. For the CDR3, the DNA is TGTGCCAGCTCTCGCAGGGCCCGGCACGAGCAGTACTTC.

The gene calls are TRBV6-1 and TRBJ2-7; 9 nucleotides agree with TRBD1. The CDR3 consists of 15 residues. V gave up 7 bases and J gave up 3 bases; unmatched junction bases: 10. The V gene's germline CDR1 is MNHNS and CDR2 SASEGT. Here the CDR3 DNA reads TGTGCCAGCACGAAAACGGGACAGGGAAACTACGAGCAGTACTTC. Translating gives CASTKTGQGNYEQYF.

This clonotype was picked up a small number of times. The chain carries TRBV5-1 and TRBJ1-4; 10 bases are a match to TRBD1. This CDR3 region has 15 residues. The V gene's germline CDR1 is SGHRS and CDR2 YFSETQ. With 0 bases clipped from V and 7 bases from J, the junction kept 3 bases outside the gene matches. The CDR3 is CASSLAGQGLEKLFF. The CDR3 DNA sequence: TGCGCCAGCAGCTTGGCGGGACAGGGGCTTGAAAAACTGTTTTTT.

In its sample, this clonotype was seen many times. The CDR3 loop is CSGGGTSNQPQHF. Written as DNA, the CDR3 is TGCAGTGGCGGGGGTACCAGCAATCAGCCCCAGCATTTT. This rearrangement joins TRBV20-1 to TRBJ1-5; tentatively, D is TRBD1 (5 bases). CDR1 is DFQATT and CDR2 is SNEGSKA in the germline V gene (reference sequence). The CDR3 totals 13 residues. V lost 7 bases to trimming and J lost 1 base, with 11 bases between them.

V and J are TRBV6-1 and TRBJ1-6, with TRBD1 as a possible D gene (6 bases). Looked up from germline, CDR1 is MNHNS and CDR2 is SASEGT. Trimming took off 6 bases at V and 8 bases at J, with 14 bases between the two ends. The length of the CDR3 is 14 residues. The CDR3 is CASSSGTRYSPLHF. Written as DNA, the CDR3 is TGTGCCAGCAGCTCCGGGACAAGGTATTCACCCCTCCACTTT.

CDR3 residues: CASSPWTSGHQETQYF. CDR3 bases: TGCGCCAGCAGCCCCTGGACTAGCGGGCATCAAGAGACCCAGTACTTC. The chain is built from TRBV5-1 and TRBJ2-5, with 11 bases fitting TRBD2. The CDR3 has 16 amino acids. With 4 bases clipped from V and 2 bases from J, the junction kept 7 bases outside the gene matches. The germline V gene has CDR1 SGHRS and CDR2 YFSETQ.

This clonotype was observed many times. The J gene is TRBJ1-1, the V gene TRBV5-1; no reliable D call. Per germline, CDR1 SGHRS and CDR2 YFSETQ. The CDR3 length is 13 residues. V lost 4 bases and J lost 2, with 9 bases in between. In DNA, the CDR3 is TGCGCCAGCAGCCCGGGGTTCAACACTGAAGCTTTCTTT. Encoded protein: CASSPGFNTEAFF.

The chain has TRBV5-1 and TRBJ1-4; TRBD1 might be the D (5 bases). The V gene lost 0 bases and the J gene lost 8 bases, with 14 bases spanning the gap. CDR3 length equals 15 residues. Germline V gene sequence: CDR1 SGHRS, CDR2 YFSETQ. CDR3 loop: CASSLAAGSREKLFF. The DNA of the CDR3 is TGCGCCAGCAGCTTGGCGGCAGGGTCTCGGGAAAAACTGTTTTTT.

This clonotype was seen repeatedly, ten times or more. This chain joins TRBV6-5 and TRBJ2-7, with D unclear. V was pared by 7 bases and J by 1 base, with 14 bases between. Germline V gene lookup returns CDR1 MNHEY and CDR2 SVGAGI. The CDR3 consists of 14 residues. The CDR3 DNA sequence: TGTGCCAGCAAGTTACTTAGGGAATCCTACGAGCAGTACTTC. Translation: CASKLLRESYEQYF.

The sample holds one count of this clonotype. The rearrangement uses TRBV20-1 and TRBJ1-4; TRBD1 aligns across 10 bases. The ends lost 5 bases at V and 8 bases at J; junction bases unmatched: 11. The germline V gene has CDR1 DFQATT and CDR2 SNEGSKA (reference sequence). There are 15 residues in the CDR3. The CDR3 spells CSAVPRDRGGEKLFF. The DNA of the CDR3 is TGCAGTGCTGTCCCCCGGGACAGGGGTGGAGAAAAACTGTTTTTT.

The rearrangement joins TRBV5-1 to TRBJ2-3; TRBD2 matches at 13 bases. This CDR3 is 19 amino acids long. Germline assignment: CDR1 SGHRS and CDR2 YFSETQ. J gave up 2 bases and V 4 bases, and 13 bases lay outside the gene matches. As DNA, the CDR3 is TGCGCCAGCAGCGGCGCGACTAGCGGGGGGCCGATCCTCACAGATACGCAGTATTTT. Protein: CASSGATSGGPILTDTQYF. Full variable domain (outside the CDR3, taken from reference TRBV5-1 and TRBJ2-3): KAGVTQTPRYLIKTRGQQVTLSCSPISGHRSVSWYQQTPGQGLQFLFEYFSETQRNKGNFPGRFSGRQFSNSRSEMNVSTLELGDSALYLCASSGATSGGPILTDTQYFGPGTRLTVL.

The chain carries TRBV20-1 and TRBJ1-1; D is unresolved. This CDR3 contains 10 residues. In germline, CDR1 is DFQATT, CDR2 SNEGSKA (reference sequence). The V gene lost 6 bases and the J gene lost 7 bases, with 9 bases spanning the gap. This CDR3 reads CSALKIEAFF. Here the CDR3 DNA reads TGCAGTGCCCTCAAAATTGAAGCTTTCTTT.

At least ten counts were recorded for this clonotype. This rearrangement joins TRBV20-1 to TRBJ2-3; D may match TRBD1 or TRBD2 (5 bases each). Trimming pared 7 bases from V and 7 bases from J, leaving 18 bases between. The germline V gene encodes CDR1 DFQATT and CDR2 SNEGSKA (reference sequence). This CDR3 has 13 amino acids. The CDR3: CSGRVGVENTQYF. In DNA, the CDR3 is TGCAGTGGCAGGGTGGGGGTGGAGAATACGCAGTATTTT.

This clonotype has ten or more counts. The CDR3 DNA reads as TGTGCCAGCAGGGCCGCGGACAGGCTCTACGAGCAGTACTTC. Translated: CASRAADRLYEQYF. This chain uses TRBV12-3 or TRBV12-4 with TRBJ2-7, with 7 bases fitting TRBD1. This CDR3 contains 14 residues. The V segment lost 6 bases and the J segment 3 bases; nucleotides outside the gene matches: 8.

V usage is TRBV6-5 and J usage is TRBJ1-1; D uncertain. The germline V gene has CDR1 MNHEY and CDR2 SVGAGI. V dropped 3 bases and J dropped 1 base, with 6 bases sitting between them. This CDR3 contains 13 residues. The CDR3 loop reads CASSYWRNTEAFF. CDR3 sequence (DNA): TGTGCCAGCAGTTATTGGCGGAACACTGAAGCTTTCTTT.

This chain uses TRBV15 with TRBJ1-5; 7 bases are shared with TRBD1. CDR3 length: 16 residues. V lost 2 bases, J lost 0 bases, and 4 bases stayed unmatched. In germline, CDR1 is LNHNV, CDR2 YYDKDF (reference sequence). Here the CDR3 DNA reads TGTGCCACCAGCAGAAACAGGGGAAATAGCAATCAGCCCCAGCATTTT. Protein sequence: CATSRNRGNSNQPQHF.

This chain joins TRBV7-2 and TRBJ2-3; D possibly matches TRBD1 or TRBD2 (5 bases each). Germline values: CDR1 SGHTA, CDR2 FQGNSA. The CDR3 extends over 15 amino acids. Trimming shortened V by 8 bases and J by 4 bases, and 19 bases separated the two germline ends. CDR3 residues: CASGRDQQISDTQYF. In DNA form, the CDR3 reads TGTGCCAGCGGCCGGGACCAACAAATTTCAGATACGCAGTATTTT. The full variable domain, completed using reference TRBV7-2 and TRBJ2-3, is GAGVSQSPSNKVTEKGKDVELRCDPISGHTALYWYRQSLGQGLEFLIYFQGNSAPDKSGLPSDRFSAERTGGSVSTLTIQRTQQEDSAVYLCASGRDQQISDTQYFGPGTRLTVL.

The CDR3 coding sequence is TGCGCCAGCAGCGCGGGGACAGCGGGGACTGAAGCTTTCTTT. Translated: CASSAGTAGTEAFF. V and J are TRBV5-1 and TRBJ1-1, with 7 bases aligning to TRBD1. Germline V gene lookup returns CDR1 SGHRS and CDR2 YFSETQ. V lost 4 bases and J lost 5; bases outside the gene matches: 8. The CDR3 consists of 14 residues.

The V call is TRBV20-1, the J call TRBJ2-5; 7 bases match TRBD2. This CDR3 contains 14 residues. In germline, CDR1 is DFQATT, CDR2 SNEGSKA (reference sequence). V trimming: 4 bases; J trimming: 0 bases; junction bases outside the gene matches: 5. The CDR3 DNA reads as TGCAGTGCTACGGGGCGGGGGTACCAAGAGACCCAGTACTTC. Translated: CSATGRGYQETQYF.

The CDR3 coding sequence is TGTGCCAGCAGCTCCCCCGCGGGAATGAACACTGAAGCTTTCTTT. The encoded protein is CASSSPAGMNTEAFF. The V call is TRBV28, the J call TRBJ1-1; D unclear. V was shortened by 6 bases and J by 0 bases, with 14 bases between the two germline ends. CDR3 size: 15 residues. The germline V gene has CDR1 MDHEN and CDR2 SYDVKM.

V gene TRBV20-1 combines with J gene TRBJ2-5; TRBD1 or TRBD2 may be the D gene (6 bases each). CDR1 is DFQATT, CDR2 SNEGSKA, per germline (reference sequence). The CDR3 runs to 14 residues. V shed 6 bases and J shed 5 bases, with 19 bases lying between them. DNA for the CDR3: TGCAGTGCCATTCACGGGGGCTACCTTGAGACCCAGTACTTC. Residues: CSAIHGGYLETQYF.

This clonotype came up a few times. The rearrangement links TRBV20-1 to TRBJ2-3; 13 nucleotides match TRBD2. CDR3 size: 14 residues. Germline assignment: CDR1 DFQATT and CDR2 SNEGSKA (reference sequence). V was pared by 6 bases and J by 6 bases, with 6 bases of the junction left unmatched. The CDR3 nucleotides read TGCAGTGCCTTTGGACTAGCGGGAGACGATACGCAGTATTTT. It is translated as CSAFGLAGDDTQYF.

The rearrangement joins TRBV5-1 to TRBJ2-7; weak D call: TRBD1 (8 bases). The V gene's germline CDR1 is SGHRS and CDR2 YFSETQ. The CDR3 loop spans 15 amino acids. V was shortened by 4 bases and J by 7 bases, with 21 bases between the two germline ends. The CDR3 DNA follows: TGCGCCAGCAGCCAAAGCGGGACAGGAGCTGAGGAGCAGTACTTC. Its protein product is CASSQSGTGAEEQYF.